Listed below are T cell receptor beta chains from one sample, sequenced in a study of vaccination and CD4 T cells after COVID-19. The antigens these receptors bind are not known. TCRdb re-derived calls from the PCR reads in MiXCR, one entry per CDR3 protein. This sample has over 10,000 distinct CDR3 sequences, with 60% found just once. Sequenced sample: CD4+ T cells from blood, cultured in vitro. The receptors shown here come from a human donor who had recovered from COVID-19. CDR3s include the opening cysteine and the closing phenylalanine or tryptophan. The order of the fields is clone size, J gene, D gene, CDR3 length, V gene, CDR3 protein, CDR3 DNA. A D gene is named only where the DNA matches it firmly. For some rows the clone size is stated as once, few or many, or as a class when expanded; others skip it.

>.|TRBJ2-3|TRBD2|15|TRBV15
CATTPSGTSTDTQYF
TGTGCCACCACTCCTAGCGGTACTAGCACAGATACGCAGTATTTT
>.|TRBJ1-5|.|16|TRBV6-1
CASSPLGILSNQPQHF
TGTGCCAGCAGCCCACTAGGGATTCTAAGCAATCAGCCCCAGCATTTT
>.|TRBJ1-1|.|17|TRBV5-4
CASSAKSGGAMNTEAFF
TGTGCCAGCAGCGCCAAAAGTGGGGGGGCCATGAACACTGAAGCTTTCTTT
>.|TRBJ1-1|.|14|TRBV20-1
CSARGQLINTEAFF
TGCAGTGCTAGAGGACAGCTGATTAACACTGAAGCTTTCTTT
>.|TRBJ2-7|TRBD2|13|TRBV20-1
CSAMSGTSYEQYF
TGCAGTGCTATGAGCGGGACGTCCTACGAGCAGTACTTC
>.|TRBJ2-1|TRBD2|13|TRBV27
CASSSRGVNEQFF
TGTGCCAGCAGTTCCCGGGGGGTAAATGAGCAGTTCTTC
>.|TRBJ1-2|.|14|TRBV6-5
CASSYRGGDSGYTF
TGTGCCAGCAGTTACAGGGGTGGTGATTCCGGCTACACCTTC
>.|TRBJ1-2|.|15|TRBV5-1
CASSPEGVANYGYTF
TGCGCCAGCAGCCCCGAGGGCGTAGCTAACTATGGCTACACCTTC
>.|TRBJ2-5|TRBD1|13|TRBV12-3/TRBV12-4
CASSLNRGETQYF
TGTGCCAGCAGTTTGAACAGGGGAGAGACCCAGTACTTC
>.|TRBJ2-1|.|13|TRBV6-1
CASKIYRINEQFF
TGTGCCAGCAAGATATACAGAATTAATGAGCAGTTCTTC
>.|TRBJ2-7|TRBD1|16|TRBV5-3
CASSLGGTGRQYEQYF
TGTGCCAGCAGCTTGGGGGGGACAGGGAGGCAGTACGAGCAGTACTTC
>.|TRBJ2-2|.|14|TRBV7-3
CASSTTGNTGELFF
TGTGCCAGCAGTACGACAGGGAACACCGGGGAGCTGTTTTTT
>once|TRBJ2-7|.|17|TRBV19
CASSIPRGRQARSEQYF
TGTGCCAGTAGTATACCGAGGGGGAGACAAGCGAGATCCGAGCAGTACTTC
>few|TRBJ1-5|.|15|TRBV15
CATSRQQGSNQPQHF
TGTGCCACCAGCAGACAGCAGGGGAGCAATCAGCCCCAGCATTTT
>.|TRBJ2-3|TRBD2|16|TRBV24-1
CATSGLAAWGTDTQYF
TGTGCCACCAGTGGGCTAGCGGCCTGGGGAACAGATACGCAGTATTTT
>.|TRBJ2-1|TRBD2|13|TRBV12-3/TRBV12-4
CASSPRAGDEQFF
TGTGCCAGCAGTCCGCGGGCGGGAGACGAGCAGTTCTTC
>.|TRBJ2-7|TRBD1|15|TRBV20-1
CSARDRQGNYYEQYF
TGCAGTGCTAGAGACAGACAGGGGAATTATTACGAGCAGTACTTC
>few|TRBJ2-5|.|12|TRBV6-1
CASQGGGETQYF
TGTGCCAGCCAAGGTGGGGGAGAGACCCAGTACTTC
>.|TRBJ2-5|.|13|TRBV20-1
CSARSTRSETQYF
TGCAGTGCTAGATCGACTCGATCAGAGACCCAGTACTTC
>.|TRBJ2-1|.|14|TRBV12-3/TRBV12-4
CASRRLPKSNEQFF
TGTGCCAGCCGAAGACTACCGAAGTCGAATGAGCAGTTCTTC
>.|TRBJ2-3|TRBD2|13|TRBV20-1
CSVASGRTDTQYF
TGCAGTGTTGCTAGCGGTCGCACAGATACGCAGTATTTT
>.|TRBJ2-3|.|11|TRBV6-1
CASSVADTQYF
TGTGCCAGCAGTGTGGCAGATACGCAGTATTTT
>.|TRBJ1-2|.|14|TRBV24-1
CATSDLGQPYGYTF
TGTGCCACCAGTGATTTGGGGCAGCCCTATGGCTACACCTTC
>.|TRBJ1-1|.|14|TRBV18
CASSPKQQGAEAFF
TGTGCCAGCTCACCTAAACAGCAGGGAGCGGAGGCTTTCTTT